This passage covers 24 T cell receptor beta chains from one sample sequenced in a study of CD4+ T cells in melanoma (dated 2022 in TCRdb). Library preparation employed the immunoSEQ multiplex PCR assay. The clones in this table, taken by TCRdb from immuneACCESS, are in-frame only. Not every clone is retained; where verified, under half of the shortfall comes from an unresolved V gene, and the cause of the rest is unknown. Recorded for this sample are approximately 9,500 clones; roughly four fifths of them occurred a single time. The top ten hold approximately 21% of the sample. The sequencing sample was made of cells from a culture (not recorded whether cultured in vitro). Receptor source: a human donor with melanoma.

V and J are TRBV3-1 (or the pseudogene TRBV3-2) and TRBJ1-1; weak D call: TRBD1 (5 bases). Per the germline V gene, CDR1 is LGHDT and CDR2 is YNNKEL (reference sequence). V lost 1 base to trimming and J lost 0 bases, with 6 bases between them. This CDR3 contains 14 residues. CDR3 sequence reads: CASSQGGLNTEAFF. In DNA, the CDR3 is TGTGCCAGCAGCCAAGGGGGGTTGAACACTGAAGCTTTCTTT.

V usage is TRBV6-5 and J usage is TRBJ1-1; D unresolved. The CDR3 covers 15 residues. Per germline, CDR1 MNHEY and CDR2 SVGAGI. V dropped 2 bases and J dropped 3 bases, with 13 bases sitting between them. The CDR3 here is CASSYITQLYTEAFF. CDR3 bases: TGTGCCAGCAGTTACATTACCCAACTCTACACTGAAGCTTTCTTT.

The rearrangement uses TRBV9 and TRBJ1-2; D is unresolved. V lost 0 bases and J 4 bases, leaving 10 bases between the germline ends. The CDR3 loop spans 14 amino acids. Germline CDR1 SGDLS, CDR2 YYNGEE. The CDR3 protein is CASSVAGQSYGYTF. In nucleotides, the CDR3 is TGTGCCAGCAGCGTAGCTGGGCAGAGCTATGGCTACACCTTC. The entire variable domain, with the rest obtained from reference TRBV9 and TRBJ1-2, is as follows: DSGVTQTPKHLITATGQRVTLRCSPRSGDLSVYWYQQSLDQGLQFLIQYYNGEERAKGNILERFSAQQFPDLHSELNLSSLELGDSALYFCASSVAGQSYGYTFGSGTRLTVV.

The genes are TRBV9 and TRBJ2-1; 11 bases map to TRBD2. Per germline, CDR1 SGDLS and CDR2 YYNGEE. V shed 0 bases and J 2 bases; nucleotides not matched to a gene: 4. The CDR3 spans 17 residues. CDR3: CASSVELAGAAYNEQFF. Written as DNA, the CDR3 is TGTGCCAGCAGCGTAGAACTAGCGGGGGCGGCCTACAATGAGCAGTTCTTC.

CDR3 residues: CASSIQTRSGSYTF. Written as DNA, the CDR3 is TGTGCCAGCTCAATCCAAACCCGGTCGGGGAGCTACACCTTC. This sequence joins TRBV18 and TRBJ1-2; D is uncertain. The CDR3 has 14 residues. Trimming left V 5 bases short and J 9 bases short, with 19 bases between. Germline CDR1 is KGHSH and CDR2 is LQKENI.

This chain joins TRBV6-5 and TRBJ2-2; D uncertain. The CDR3 has 15 residues. Germline-derived CDR1 and CDR2 are MNHEY and SVGAGI. The germline V and J ends were trimmed by 3 bases and 1 base, with 9 bases remaining between them. DNA for the CDR3: TGTGCCAGCAGTTATGATTTTTGGAACACCGGGGAGCTGTTTTTT. It codes for CASSYDFWNTGELFF.

The rearrangement joins TRBV18 to TRBJ1-1, with a possible D match to TRBD1 (5 bases). V dropped 2 bases and J dropped 3 bases, with 10 bases sitting between them. This CDR3 contains 14 residues. Germline CDR1 KGHSH, CDR2 LQKENI. The CDR3 region is CASSPYGADTEAFF. Written as DNA, the CDR3 is TGTGCCAGCTCACCATACGGGGCCGACACTGAAGCTTTCTTT.

The chain combines TRBV29-1 with TRBJ2-7, with 10 bases identical to TRBD2. The CDR3 covers 16 residues. Germline values: CDR1 SQVTM, CDR2 ANQGSEA. Trimming cost V 0 bases and J 6 bases; bases outside gene matches: 11. Here the CDR3 DNA reads TGCAGCGTTGAAGACCCACTAGCGGGGCTGAGAGGCGAGCAGTACTTC. Translated, it gives CSVEDPLAGLRGEQYF.

The chain carries TRBV5-1 and TRBJ2-2, with D unclear. V was trimmed by 4 bases and J by 2 bases, leaving 6 bases between them. The CDR3 consists of 13 residues. The germline CDR1 and CDR2 sequences are SGHRS and YFSETQ. The CDR3 DNA reads TGCGCCAGCAGCATCTCTAACACCGGGGAGCTGTTTTTT. Protein: CASSISNTGELFF.

The V gene is TRBV29-1, the J gene TRBJ2-5; 7 bases map to TRBD2. V dropped 4 bases and J dropped 4; count of bases not matched to a gene: 6. Germline V gives CDR1 SQVTM, CDR2 ANQGSEA. The CDR3 is 13 amino acids. The CDR3 loop reads CSVVSGLGETQYF. CDR3 nucleotides: TGCAGCGTTGTCTCCGGACTAGGAGAGACCCAGTACTTC.

The CDR3: CASSEGGGGGSDEQFF. Here the CDR3 DNA reads TGTGCCAGCAGTGAAGGTGGGGGGGGAGGGTCCGATGAGCAGTTCTTC. The rearrangement uses TRBV6-1 and TRBJ2-1; 7 bases are shared with TRBD2. The V and J ends lost 1 base and 8 bases, in that order; junction bases with no gene match: 11. The CDR3 covers 16 residues. Germline V gene data show CDR1 as MNHNS and CDR2 as SASEGT.

V gene TRBV9 combines with J gene TRBJ2-7; 8 bases are a match to TRBD1. V shed 1 base, J shed 8 bases, and the junction held 8 bases outside the gene matches. Germline lookup yields CDR1 SGDLS and CDR2 YYNGEE. The CDR3 totals 14 residues. CDR3 sequence reads: CASSVQDRVSKQYF. The CDR3 DNA follows: TGTGCCAGCAGCGTACAGGACAGGGTCAGCAAGCAGTACTTC.

This chain links TRBV18 with TRBJ2-7, with D perhaps matching TRBD2 (5 bases). The germline CDR1 and CDR2 sequences are KGHSH and LQKENI. The CDR3 extends over 13 amino acids. Between the trimmed V and J ends, which lost 3 bases and 5 bases, there was a span of 11 bases. The CDR3 loop is CASSPSSGNEQYF. The CDR3, as DNA: TGTGCCAGCTCACCTTCCTCCGGGAACGAGCAGTACTTC.

The rearrangement uses TRBV11-2 and TRBJ2-3, with D perhaps matching TRBD2 (6 bases). Germline CDR1 reads SGHAT; CDR2 reads FQNNGV. The CDR3 is 11 residues long. Between the trimmed V and J ends, which lost 6 bases and 11 bases, there was a span of 12 bases. The CDR3 bases are TGTGCCAGCAGGGGGGGACCTGAGCAGTATTTT. Translating it yields CASRGGPEQYF.

This clone has only one observation. The chain recombines TRBV6-5 with TRBJ2-3; D is perhaps TRBD1 or TRBD2 (5 bases each). Looked up from germline, CDR1 is MNHEY and CDR2 is SVGAGI. The germline V and J ends were trimmed by 10 bases and 8 bases, with 10 bases remaining between them. This CDR3 has 10 amino acids. The DNA of the CDR3 is TGTGCCACCGGGACCGTTACGCAGTATTTT. This gives the protein CATGTVTQYF.

The chain combines TRBV27 with TRBJ1-2; 7 positions match TRBD1. CDR3 length: 14 amino acids. Germline CDR1 MNHEY, CDR2 SMNVEV (reference sequence). V was clipped by 4 bases and J by 6 bases; unmatched bases: 8. CDR3 loop: CASSSLGGLDGYTF. CDR3 DNA sequence: TGTGCCAGCAGTTCCTTAGGGGGCTTAGATGGCTACACCTTC.

The V call is TRBV7-9, the J call TRBJ1-2, with TRBD1 as a possible D gene (5 bases). The germline V gene has CDR1 SEHNR and CDR2 FQNEAQ (reference sequence). Between the trimmed V and J ends, which lost 8 bases and 7 bases, there was a span of 14 bases. The CDR3 has 12 amino acids. DNA for the CDR3: TGTGCCAGCGCCCCTCAGGGAGGTGGCTACACCTTC. Translating gives CASAPQGGGYTF.

The chain employs TRBV5-1 and TRBJ1-4, with unresolved D. Deletions cut 5 bases from V and 3 bases from J, with 8 bases between. This CDR3 contains 13 residues. Germline V gene sequence: CDR1 SGHRS, CDR2 YFSETQ. The CDR3 nucleotides are TGCGCCAGCAGAGGTTCGCCTAATGAAAAACTGTTTTTT. Its protein product is CASRGSPNEKLFF.

The J gene is TRBJ2-5, the V gene TRBV4-1; TRBD2 agrees at 12 bases. The CDR3 spans 16 residues. With V trimmed by 2 bases and J by 1 base, 2 bases remained unmatched. Germline CDR1 and CDR2: MGHRA and YSYEKL. The CDR3: CASSQRLAGAQETQYF. The DNA for the CDR3 is TGCGCCAGCAGCCAAAGACTAGCGGGGGCCCAAGAGACCCAGTACTTC.

This chain links TRBV5-6 with TRBJ2-5; 7 nucleotides match TRBD1. The trim removed 1 base at V and 5 bases at J, leaving 2 bases unmatched. The CDR3 is made up of 13 amino acids. CDR1 and CDR2 (germline): SGHDT, YYEEEE. CDR3 nucleotides: TGTGCCAGCAGCTTGACAGGGGTCGAGACCCAGTACTTC. It is translated as CASSLTGVETQYF. Drawing the rest from reference TRBV5-6 and TRBJ2-5, the complete variable domain is DAGVTQSPTHLIKTRGQQVTLRCSPKSGHDTVSWYQQALGQGPQFIFQYYEEEERQRGNFPDRFSGHQFPNYSSELNVNALLLGDSALYLCASSLTGVETQYFGPGTRLLVL.

This sequence joins TRBV27 and TRBJ2-1, with D tentatively TRBD1 (5 bases). Germline CDR1 MNHEY, CDR2 SMNVEV (reference sequence). This CDR3 has 13 residues. V lost 3 bases, J lost 4 bases, and 7 bases lay in between. The DNA for the CDR3 is TGTGCCAGCAGTTTTCAGGGATACAATGAGCAGTTCTTC. Residues: CASSFQGYNEQFF.

The chain is built from TRBV10-3 and TRBJ1-2; tentatively, D is TRBD1 (6 bases). Between the trimmed V and J ends, which lost 2 bases and 2 bases, there was a span of 12 bases. The germline gives CDR1 ENHRY, CDR2 SYGVKD. This CDR3 contains 15 residues. CDR3 bases: TGTGCCATCAGTGAGACAGGGACGCTGAACTATGGCTACACCTTC. Translation gives CAISETGTLNYGYTF.

V is TRBV6-5 and J is TRBJ2-3; 9 bases line up with TRBD2. The CDR3 is 15 residues long. V gave up 6 bases and J gave up 2 bases; unmatched junction bases: 6. Germline CDR1 is MNHEY and CDR2 is SVGAGI. The CDR3 spells CASRVSGGPTDTQYF. The CDR3, as DNA: TGTGCCAGCAGGGTTAGCGGGGGCCCCACAGATACGCAGTATTTT.

The CDR3 region has the DNA TGTGCCAGAAGCACCACCGGGACTAGCGGGGTAAATGAGCAGTTCTTC. Encoded protein: CARSTTGTSGVNEQFF. The rearrangement joins TRBV7-5 to TRBJ2-1; the table's TRBD2 call for D was not verified on the DNA. TRBV7-5 is designated a pseudogene. CDR3 length equals 16 residues.